These 16 T cell receptor beta chains were all obtained from the same sample, sequenced in a study of metastatic and nonmetastatic thyroid tumors. With MiXCR, TCRdb called clones anew from the PCR reads. The profile shows more than 20,000 clones, around 12% of them singletons. Every patient was untreated before thyroid surgery. The sequenced sample was blood. The source of these receptors is a female donor with papillary thyroid cancer or a benign thyroid nodule (not recorded which). Some clones in this sample may be carry-over from other donors' samples.

The rearrangement uses TRBV12-3 or TRBV12-4 and TRBJ2-2; 8 nucleotides align to TRBD1. This CDR3 is built from 16 residues. J lost 0 bases, V lost 5 bases, and 5 bases had no gene match. The CDR3 bases are TGTGCCAGCAGTCCCGGGACAGGCTCGAACACCGGGGAGCTGTTTTTT. As protein: CASSPGTGSNTGELFF.

This clone was seen only a few times. The gene calls are TRBV6-1 and TRBJ1-6, with TRBD1 as a possible D gene (5 bases). Germline loops: CDR1 MNHNS, CDR2 SASEGT. Between the trimmed V and J ends, which lost 1 base and 5 bases, there was a span of 9 bases. The CDR3 extends over 15 amino acids. As DNA, the CDR3 is TGTGCCAGCAGTGAAGTTGGGGGGAATAATTCACCCCTCCACTTT. This gives the protein CASSEVGGNNSPLHF.

The sample holds a few counts of this clone. V and J are TRBV5-6 and TRBJ2-5, with D possibly TRBD2 on 5 matching bases. CDR1 and CDR2 (germline): SGHDT, YYEEEE. V lost 2 bases, J lost 4 bases, and 15 bases lay in between. CDR3 length equals 15 residues. CDR3 sequence: CASSLEGPASETQYF. In nucleotides, the CDR3 is TGTGCCAGCAGCTTAGAGGGTCCGGCCTCAGAGACCCAGTACTTC. Full variable domain (remainder filled in from reference TRBV5-6 and TRBJ2-5): DAGVTQSPTHLIKTRGQQVTLRCSPKSGHDTVSWYQQALGQGPQFIFQYYEEEERQRGNFPDRFSGHQFPNYSSELNVNALLLGDSALYLCASSLEGPASETQYFGPGTRLLVL.

This clone was seen at least ten times. Given a much more abundant clone one base away, this may be a read error. The sample contains more than one DNA sequence encoding this CDR3. The chain links TRBV7-2 to TRBJ1-2; D remains ambiguous. The germline gives CDR1 SGHTA, CDR2 FQGNSA. This CDR3 spans 13 amino acids. In nucleotides, the CDR3 is TGCGCCAGCAACGCGTTCGGGCCGAATGGCTACACCTTC. Residues: CASNAFGPNGYTF.

This clone is labeled as medium-sized. The genes are TRBV27 and TRBJ1-5; possibly TRBD1 for D (5 bases). Trimming removed 6 bases from V and 6 bases from J, with 15 bases in between. Germline V gene sequence: CDR1 MNHEY, CDR2 SMNVEV (reference sequence). The CDR3 is 14 residues long. Here the CDR3 DNA reads TGTGCCAGCAGGCTGCAGGGACTCGGTCAGCCCCAGCATTTT. This gives the protein CASRLQGLGQPQHF.

The sample holds many counts of this clone. V is TRBV7-2 and J is TRBJ2-3, with 8 bases aligning to TRBD1. V shed 7 bases and J 6 bases; nucleotides not matched to a gene: 12. From germline, CDR1 is SGHTA and CDR2 FQGNSA. CDR3 length equals 15 residues. The CDR3 sequence: CASTQYGQGSDTQYF. CDR3 sequence (DNA): TGTGCCAGCACCCAGTACGGACAGGGTTCCGATACGCAGTATTTT.

Comments on this clone: This could be a read error, since a much larger clone is one nucleotide away. This chain uses TRBV5-1 with TRBJ2-5; D ambiguous. The CDR3 sequence is 15 residues long. V was cut by 0 bases and J by 2 bases, with 11 bases left in between. Per germline, CDR1 SGHRS and CDR2 YFSETQ. The CDR3 DNA is TGCGCCAGCAGCTTGGTGCCAATCTCTCAAGAGACCCAGTACTTC. It translates to CASSLVPISQETQYF.

This clone appeared a few times. A clone one base away is much larger, so this may be a read error. The chain has TRBV11-2 and TRBJ1-1; 10 bases match TRBD1. V lost 7 bases and J lost 6; bases outside the gene matches: 8. The germline V gene has CDR1 SGHAT and CDR2 FQNNGV. The CDR3 is 14 residues long. The CDR3 DNA reads TGTGCCAGCATCGTCGGGACAGGGGCATCTGAAGCTTTCTTT. It translates to CASIVGTGASEAFF.

This clone was detected ten times or more. V and J are TRBV14 and TRBJ1-1; tentatively, D is TRBD1 (5 bases). Trimming cost V 1 base and J 4 bases, with 13 bases left between them. Germline V lookup: CDR1 SGHDN, CDR2 FVKESK. The CDR3 is 15 residues long. CDR3 amino acids: CASSQGGGLFTEAFF. CDR3 nucleotides: TGTGCCAGCAGCCAAGGGGGCGGTCTGTTCACTGAAGCTTTCTTT.

Many counts were recorded for this clone. The chain employs TRBV11-2 and TRBJ1-1; TRBD1 matches at 7 bases. CDR1 SGHAT and CDR2 FQNNGV come from the germline V gene. CDR3 length: 15 residues. V shed 5 bases and J 6 bases; nucleotides not matched to a gene: 12. Written as DNA, the CDR3 is TGTGCCAGCAGCCCGACTCCACAGGGGAGCGCTGAAGCTTTCTTT. The encoded protein is CASSPTPQGSAEAFF.

This clone showed up many times. V is TRBV6-1 and J is TRBJ1-1; D is ambiguous. Germline V CDR1 and CDR2: MNHNS, SASEGT. The CDR3 is 13 residues long. Between the trimmed V and J ends, which lost 4 bases and 9 bases, there was a span of 15 bases. Here the CDR3 DNA reads TGTGCCAGCAGTGGCGCCGGGGAGGAGAAAGCTTTCTTT. This gives the protein CASSGAGEEKAFF.

There are a few counts of this clone. The junction departs from the called germline gene at one end, perhaps through a read error. The rearrangement links TRBV6-2 or TRBV6-3 to TRBJ2-5; unclear D gene. The CDR3 is made up of 12 amino acids. Germline V gives CDR1 MNHEY, CDR2 SVGEGT. DNA of the CDR3: TGTGCCAGCAGTAACTCGGAAGAGACCCAGTACTTC. It yields the protein CASSNSEETQYF.

There are a few counts of this clone. A much more abundant neighbour one base away suggests this may be a read error. This chain joins TRBV12-3 or TRBV12-4 and TRBJ2-5, with a tentative D call TRBD2 (5 bases). This CDR3 has 15 amino acids. The CDR3 DNA is TGCGCCAGCAGTTTACGCCGAGTGGGCGGGGAGACCCAGTACTTC. This translates into CASSLRRVGGETQYF.

This clone was picked up many times. A much larger clone is a single base away; this may be a read error. The rearrangement links TRBV10-1 to TRBJ2-7; no definite D call. Germline V gives CDR1 WNHNN, CDR2 SYGVQD (reference sequence). The ends were cut back, 6 bases at V and 6 bases at J, with 12 bases in the middle. This CDR3 is 12 amino acids long. In DNA, the CDR3 is TGCGCCAGCAGGGACGGCCTACGCGAGCAGTACTTC. This encodes CASRDGLREQYF.

This clone was detected ten times or more. Within the sample, other DNA sequences also encode this same CDR3. The J gene is TRBJ1-1, the V gene TRBV5-5; D perhaps matches TRBD1 (5 bases). V lost 3 bases and J 1 base, leaving 10 bases between the germline ends. In germline, CDR1 is SGHKS, CDR2 YYEKEE (reference sequence). The CDR3 contains 14 residues. This chain's CDR3 is CASSSLTENTEAFF. CDR3 DNA: TGTGCCAGCAGCTCCTTGACAGAGAACACTGAAGCTTTCTTT.

This clone was recorded at least ten times. This rearrangement joins TRBV4-1 to TRBJ1-1; TRBD1 is a possible D gene (5 bases). Trimming pared 5 bases from V and 1 base from J, leaving 20 bases between. The CDR3 runs 17 residues. CDR1 MGHRA and CDR2 YSYEKL come from the germline V gene. The CDR3 sequence: CASSASNSGRSNTEAFF. The CDR3 nucleotides read TGCGCCAGCAGCGCTTCGAATTCGGGACGGTCGAACACTGAAGCTTTCTTT.